This T cell receptor beta chain was sequenced in a study of cytomegalovirus exposure and HLA in healthy donors. CDR1 is MNHNS and CDR2 is SASEGT in the germline V gene. V was pared by 0 bases and J by 7 bases, with 3 bases between. The CDR3 sequence is 11 residues long. General study results and limits: The majority of CMV-associated TCR beta chains were reported as apparently HLA-restricted in a later analysis. Most TCR sequences proved rare, with some public TCRs found in many donors. For most subjects, TCR beta sequences were reported to predict HLA-A and HLA-B alleles with accuracy. The authors later linked a missense DCLRE1C variant to TCR beta V- and J-gene trimming.

As concerns this clone: Its antigen is as yet unknown.

A multiplex PCR was run with 60 Vbeta primers and 13 Jbeta primers. Method: immunoSEQ multiplex PCR; TCRdb's copy keeps in-frame clones and lacks some. The sample lists some 110,000 clones, around 68% occurring once. The chain joins TRBV6-1 to TRBJ1-2; D gene ambiguous. Input material: PBMCs. The receptor comes from a woman aged 45-60 years in good health and CMV-seropositive. The DNA for the CDR3 is TGTGCCAGCAGTGAAGCGAGTGGCTACACCTTC. Translating gives CASSEASGYTF.